This is a list of T cell receptor beta chains from one sample in a study of molecular identifiers for immune sequencing clone quantification. TCRdb used MiXCR to reprocess the PCR reads, holding one entry per CDR3 protein. The profile covers approximately 320,000 distinct CDR3 sequences, with 24% appearing a single time and about 0.74% taken by the ten largest. The sequenced sample was naive CD8+ T cells from blood, with Jurkat cell RNA spiked in. Receptors were obtained from a human donor in good health. Some libraries in this study had Jurkat cell RNA spiked in. The CDR3 runs from the conserved cysteine through the conserved F or W. Fields, in order: V gene, clone size, D gene, J gene, CDR3 protein, CDR3 DNA. D genes are given only for firm matches. A clone size is listed for some rows: how often the clone was seen (once, few, many), or a class if it is expanded.

v_gene: TRBV9; abundance: few; d_gene: .; j_gene: TRBJ1-5; CDR3aa: CASSVADSHQPQHF; CDR3nt: TGTGCCAGCAGCGTAGCGGACAGCCATCAGCCCCAGCATTTT
v_gene: TRBV3-1; abundance: .; d_gene: .; j_gene: TRBJ2-7; CDR3aa: CASGQVLGSSYEQYF; CDR3nt: TGTGCCAGCGGCCAAGTACTCGGGAGCTCCTACGAGCAGTACTTC
v_gene: TRBV12-3/TRBV12-4; abundance: .; d_gene: .; j_gene: TRBJ1-5; CDR3aa: CASSRDKGNQPQHF; CDR3nt: TGTGCCAGTAGTCGGGACAAGGGCAATCAGCCCCAGCATTTT
v_gene: TRBV2; abundance: many; d_gene: TRBD2; j_gene: TRBJ2-3; CDR3aa: CASSETSGGHPSTDTQYF; CDR3nt: TGTGCCAGCAGTGAAACTAGCGGGGGACATCCTAGCACAGATACGCAGTATTTT
v_gene: TRBV4-1; abundance: .; d_gene: .; j_gene: TRBJ2-7; CDR3aa: CASSQESGSAAYEQYF; CDR3nt: TGCGCCAGCAGCCAAGAATCCGGAAGCGCAGCCTACGAGCAGTACTTC
v_gene: TRBV2; abundance: many; d_gene: TRBD2; j_gene: TRBJ2-3; CDR3aa: CASSDGGYSTDTQYF; CDR3nt: TGTGCCAGCAGTGACGGGGGGTACAGCACAGATACGCAGTATTTT
v_gene: TRBV13; abundance: many; d_gene: TRBD2; j_gene: TRBJ2-1; CDR3aa: CASSRERGPYNEQFF; CDR3nt: TGTGCCAGCAGCCGCGAGCGGGGCCCCTACAATGAGCAGTTCTTC
v_gene: TRBV13; abundance: many; d_gene: .; j_gene: TRBJ1-1; CDR3aa: CASSHMNTEAFF; CDR3nt: TGTGCCAGCAGTCACATGAACACTGAAGCTTTCTTT
v_gene: TRBV25-1; abundance: few; d_gene: .; j_gene: TRBJ2-1; CDR3aa: CASSESGSSYNEQFF; CDR3nt: TGTGCCAGCAGCGAAAGCGGGTCCTCCTACAATGAGCAGTTCTTC
v_gene: TRBV4-2; abundance: .; d_gene: .; j_gene: TRBJ2-3; CDR3aa: CASSYTGSGSTDTQYF; CDR3nt: TGTGCCAGCAGTTACACGGGCAGCGGGAGCACAGATACGCAGTATTTT
v_gene: TRBV7-9; abundance: few; d_gene: .; j_gene: TRBJ2-1; CDR3aa: CASSSKGTGHGEQFF; CDR3nt: TGTGCCAGCAGCTCCAAGGGGACTGGTCACGGTGAGCAGTTCTTC
v_gene: TRBV6-2/TRBV6-3; abundance: .; d_gene: TRBD1; j_gene: TRBJ2-3; CDR3aa: CASSYLQGAEADTQYF; CDR3nt: TGTGCCAGCAGTTACCTACAGGGGGCTGAAGCAGATACGCAGTATTTT
v_gene: TRBV7-6; abundance: .; d_gene: .; j_gene: TRBJ2-7; CDR3aa: CASSLSGRRITYEQYF; CDR3nt: TGTGCCAGCAGCTTATCGGGCCGGAGAATAACCTACGAGCAGTACTTC
v_gene: TRBV7-9; abundance: few; d_gene: TRBD2; j_gene: TRBJ2-5; CDR3aa: CASSQGRAGAQETQYF; CDR3nt: TGTGCCAGCAGCCAGGGGCGAGCGGGAGCCCAAGAGACCCAGTACTTC
v_gene: TRBV27; abundance: many; d_gene: .; j_gene: TRBJ1-6; CDR3aa: CASSLSENSPLHF; CDR3nt: TGTGCCAGCAGTTTGTCAGAGAATTCACCCCTCCACTTT
v_gene: TRBV20-1; abundance: .; d_gene: .; j_gene: TRBJ2-3; CDR3aa: CSMVRGDEVPDTQYF; CDR3nt: TGCAGTATGGTTAGAGGGGACGAGGTCCCAGATACGCAGTATTTT
v_gene: TRBV6-1; abundance: .; d_gene: TRBD2; j_gene: TRBJ2-3; CDR3aa: CASSELAGAPADTQYF; CDR3nt: TGTGCCAGCAGTGAACTAGCGGGAGCCCCGGCAGATACGCAGTATTTT
v_gene: TRBV7-9; abundance: .; d_gene: TRBD2; j_gene: TRBJ2-7; CDR3aa: CASSSGTSGGHEQYF; CDR3nt: TGTGCCAGCAGCTCCGGGACTAGCGGGGGCCACGAGCAGTACTTC
v_gene: TRBV29-1; abundance: many; d_gene: TRBD2; j_gene: TRBJ2-7; CDR3aa: CSVLAGDYEQYF; CDR3nt: TGCAGCGTGCTAGCGGGAGACTACGAGCAGTACTTC
v_gene: TRBV2; abundance: many; d_gene: .; j_gene: TRBJ1-1; CDR3aa: CARLRGGGTEAFF; CDR3nt: TGTGCCAGGCTCCGGGGGGGTGGCACTGAAGCTTTCTTT
v_gene: TRBV2; abundance: .; d_gene: .; j_gene: TRBJ2-3; CDR3aa: CASSDGGIALDTQYF; CDR3nt: TGTGCCAGCAGTGATGGCGGGATAGCATTGGATACGCAGTATTTT
v_gene: TRBV7-9; abundance: .; d_gene: TRBD1; j_gene: TRBJ2-1; CDR3aa: CASTSRQGVNNEQFF; CDR3nt: TGTGCCAGCACTTCGAGGCAGGGGGTCAACAATGAGCAGTTCTTC
v_gene: TRBV14; abundance: many; d_gene: .; j_gene: TRBJ2-3; CDR3aa: CASSQVDTDTQYF; CDR3nt: TGTGCCAGCAGCCAAGTAGACACAGATACGCAGTATTTT
v_gene: TRBV7-2; abundance: .; d_gene: TRBD2; j_gene: TRBJ2-1; CDR3aa: CASSSGLVGSYNEQFF; CDR3nt: TGTGCCAGCAGTTCAGGACTAGTCGGCTCCTACAATGAGCAGTTCTTC
v_gene: TRBV5-8; abundance: .; d_gene: .; j_gene: TRBJ2-3; CDR3aa: CASSFQGDFSTDTQYF; CDR3nt: TGTGCCAGCAGCTTTCAGGGAGACTTTAGCACAGATACGCAGTATTTT
v_gene: TRBV7-3; abundance: .; d_gene: .; j_gene: TRBJ1-1; CDR3aa: CASGLGTDTEAFF; CDR3nt: TGTGCCAGCGGCTTAGGGACGGACACTGAAGCTTTCTTT
v_gene: TRBV27; abundance: few; d_gene: .; j_gene: TRBJ2-5; CDR3aa: CASSLPSQTQYF; CDR3nt: TGTGCCAGCAGTTTACCCTCGCAGACCCAGTACTTC
v_gene: TRBV24-1; abundance: few; d_gene: .; j_gene: TRBJ2-1; CDR3aa: CATSESPGSAYNEQFF; CDR3nt: TGTGCCACCAGTGAGTCACCCGGGAGTGCCTACAATGAGCAGTTCTTC
v_gene: TRBV4-3; abundance: few; d_gene: .; j_gene: TRBJ2-3; CDR3aa: CASSQDRLSGAFTDTQYF; CDR3nt: TGCGCCAGCAGCCAAGATCGGCTCTCGGGGGCCTTCACAGATACGCAGTATTTT
v_gene: TRBV5-1; abundance: .; d_gene: .; j_gene: TRBJ2-7; CDR3aa: CASSYRPNLHEQYF; CDR3nt: TGCGCCAGCAGCTACCGGCCGAACCTACACGAGCAGTACTTC
v_gene: TRBV7-9; abundance: many; d_gene: TRBD1; j_gene: TRBJ1-1; CDR3aa: CASTGTGSEAFF; CDR3nt: TGTGCCAGCACCGGGACAGGGAGTGAAGCTTTCTTT
v_gene: TRBV29-1; abundance: many; d_gene: TRBD1; j_gene: TRBJ1-2; CDR3aa: CSVESAEPGQGANYGYTF; CDR3nt: TGCAGCGTTGAGTCGGCGGAACCCGGACAGGGAGCTAACTATGGCTACACCTTC
v_gene: TRBV19; abundance: few; d_gene: .; j_gene: TRBJ1-1; CDR3aa: CASSIGDDMNTEAFF; CDR3nt: TGTGCCAGTAGTATCGGAGACGACATGAACACTGAAGCTTTCTTT
v_gene: TRBV4-1; abundance: many; d_gene: TRBD1; j_gene: TRBJ1-2; CDR3aa: CASSQEWQGAIYGYTF; CDR3nt: TGCGCCAGCAGCCAAGAGTGGCAGGGGGCAATCTATGGCTACACCTTC
v_gene: TRBV7-9; abundance: .; d_gene: .; j_gene: TRBJ1-4; CDR3aa: CASSLPGGSNGKLFF; CDR3nt: TGTGCCAGCAGCTTACCCGGGGGGTCTAATGGAAAACTGTTTTTT
v_gene: TRBV2; abundance: .; d_gene: TRBD2; j_gene: TRBJ2-1; CDR3aa: CASSELRELNEQFF; CDR3nt: TGTGCCAGCAGTGAATTGCGGGAGCTCAATGAGCAGTTCTTC
v_gene: TRBV28; abundance: .; d_gene: .; j_gene: TRBJ2-2; CDR3aa: CASSFVRGRTGELFF; CDR3nt: TGTGCCAGCAGTTTCGTCCGGGGAAGGACCGGGGAGCTGTTTTTT
v_gene: TRBV13; abundance: many; d_gene: TRBD1; j_gene: TRBJ2-5; CDR3aa: CASSSIGDREETQYF; CDR3nt: TGTGCCAGCAGCTCGATAGGGGACAGGGAAGAGACCCAGTACTTC
v_gene: TRBV30; abundance: many; d_gene: .; j_gene: TRBJ2-7; CDR3aa: CAWSVSYEQYF; CDR3nt: TGTGCCTGGAGTGTCTCCTACGAGCAGTACTTC
v_gene: TRBV3-1; abundance: many; d_gene: .; j_gene: TRBJ1-2; CDR3aa: CASSQRGVVNYGYTF; CDR3nt: TGTGCCAGCAGCCAAAGGGGAGTGGTGAACTATGGCTACACCTTC
v_gene: TRBV5-6; abundance: many; d_gene: .; j_gene: TRBJ1-5; CDR3aa: CASSLAGGGGQPQHF; CDR3nt: TGTGCCAGCAGCTTGGCTGGGGGGGGCGGTCAGCCCCAGCATTTT
v_gene: TRBV7-9; abundance: few; d_gene: .; j_gene: TRBJ2-3; CDR3aa: CASGFQVDTQYF; CDR3nt: TGTGCCAGCGGCTTCCAGGTGGATACGCAGTATTTT
v_gene: TRBV12-3/TRBV12-4; abundance: few; d_gene: .; j_gene: TRBJ1-2; CDR3aa: CASSLGQIYTF; CDR3nt: TGTGCCAGCAGTTTAGGACAGATCTACACCTTC
v_gene: TRBV4-1; abundance: many; d_gene: .; j_gene: TRBJ2-3; CDR3aa: CASSQTTGTQYF; CDR3nt: TGCGCCAGCAGCCAAACGACGGGTACGCAGTATTTT
v_gene: TRBV12-3/TRBV12-4; abundance: many; d_gene: .; j_gene: TRBJ2-3; CDR3aa: CASSLDRSQDGIRTDTQYF; CDR3nt: TGTGCCAGCAGTTTAGATAGGTCGCAGGACGGGATTAGGACAGATACGCAGTATTTT
v_gene: TRBV29-1; abundance: many; d_gene: .; j_gene: TRBJ2-3; CDR3aa: CSVVLLSRGTDTQYF; CDR3nt: TGCAGCGTTGTCCTCCTATCTCGGGGCACAGATACGCAGTATTTT
v_gene: TRBV6-5; abundance: few; d_gene: .; j_gene: TRBJ2-2; CDR3aa: CASSYGRHTGELFF; CDR3nt: TGTGCCAGCAGTTACGGCAGACACACCGGGGAGCTGTTTTTT
v_gene: TRBV6-5; abundance: .; d_gene: TRBD1; j_gene: TRBJ1-2; CDR3aa: CASRRTGPNYGYAF; CDR3nt: TGTGCCAGCAGACGGACAGGGCCCAACTATGGCTACGCCTTC
v_gene: TRBV12-3/TRBV12-4; abundance: few; d_gene: TRBD2; j_gene: TRBJ2-3; CDR3aa: CASSLGSGGSDTQYF; CDR3nt: TGTGCCAGCAGTTTAGGTAGCGGGGGGTCAGATACGCAGTATTTT
v_gene: TRBV19; abundance: once; d_gene: .; j_gene: TRBJ1-2; CDR3aa: CASSRSSYGYTF; CDR3nt: TGTGCCAGTAGTAGGTCCAGCTATGGCTACACCTTC
v_gene: TRBV30; abundance: .; d_gene: TRBD1; j_gene: TRBJ1-1; CDR3aa: CAWINRGTAEAFF; CDR3nt: TGTGCCTGGATCAACAGGGGGACGGCTGAAGCTTTCTTT
v_gene: TRBV27; abundance: many; d_gene: .; j_gene: TRBJ2-2; CDR3aa: CASLDRNTGELFF; CDR3nt: TGTGCCAGCTTGGATAGGAACACCGGGGAGCTGTTTTTT
v_gene: TRBV11-1; abundance: few; d_gene: .; j_gene: TRBJ1-2; CDR3aa: CASSPSMGRIYGYTF; CDR3nt: TGTGCCAGCAGCCCATCCATGGGACGAATCTATGGCTACACCTTC
v_gene: TRBV6-2/TRBV6-3; abundance: many; d_gene: TRBD1; j_gene: TRBJ2-7; CDR3aa: CASSYSWDRRTYEQYF; CDR3nt: TGTGCCAGCAGTTACTCGTGGGACAGGAGGACCTACGAGCAGTACTTC
v_gene: TRBV5-6; abundance: .; d_gene: .; j_gene: TRBJ1-1; CDR3aa: CASSRTGYTVAFF; CDR3nt: TGTGCCAGCAGCCGTACAGGGTACACTGTAGCTTTCTTT
v_gene: TRBV2; abundance: few; d_gene: .; j_gene: TRBJ1-1; CDR3aa: CASSEWAMNTEAFF; CDR3nt: TGTGCCAGCAGTGAATGGGCCATGAACACTGAAGCTTTCTTT
v_gene: TRBV27; abundance: .; d_gene: .; j_gene: TRBJ2-3; CDR3aa: CASSSGGAGDKDTQYF; CDR3nt: TGTGCCAGCAGTTCAGGGGGGGCCGGAGACAAAGATACGCAGTATTTT
v_gene: TRBV25-1; abundance: .; d_gene: TRBD2; j_gene: TRBJ2-4; CDR3aa: CASSDGGRLVAKNIQYF; CDR3nt: TGTGCCAGCAGTGACGGGGGGAGGCTAGTAGCCAAAAACATTCAGTACTTC
v_gene: TRBV5-4; abundance: many; d_gene: TRBD2; j_gene: TRBJ2-7; CDR3aa: CASSRGTSVYEQYF; CDR3nt: TGTGCCAGCAGTCGCGGGACTAGCGTCTACGAGCAGTACTTC
v_gene: TRBV7-9; abundance: few; d_gene: TRBD1; j_gene: TRBJ2-5; CDR3aa: CASSFSQGLQETQYF; CDR3nt: TGTGCCAGCAGCTTTTCACAGGGGCTCCAAGAGACCCAGTACTTC